The present T cell receptor beta chain was sequenced within a study of blood T cell repertoires in COVID-19. Overall study: Italy, Spain and the United States were the sources of the convalescent and acute COVID-19 samples. T cells, B-cell-depleted T cells, or PBMCs supplied cDNA or gDNA.

Authors' processing steps: Estimated nucleated cell counts came from reference gene primer amplification. The data were produced by immunoSEQ multiplex PCR, yet TCRdb's version contains in-frame clones alone and is incomplete. D and trimming were read from the DNA, whereas the V and J calls and clone size are those reported in that table. The repertoire holds roughly 260,000 clones, with approximately 83% as singletons. Trimming left V 5 bases short and J 0 bases short, with 7 bases between. This CDR3 is built from 14 residues. CDR1 and CDR2 (germline): MRHNA, SNTAGT. Donors were grouped by their self-reported clinical history.

The sequence came from a woman between 50 and 59 years old who had recovered from COVID-19. The sequenced sample was PBMCs or T cells enriched from blood (not recorded which). The V and J genes are TRBV6-4 and TRBJ2-2; D possibly corresponds to TRBD2 (5 bases). CDR3 sequence reads: CASSSGTNTGELFF. The CDR3, as DNA: TGTGCCAGCAGTTCGGGGACGAACACCGGGGAGCTGTTTTTT.